The T cell receptor beta chain under discussion was sequenced for a study of T cells expressing NK-cell markers. For the study at large: Sorted T-cell subsets CD3+CD56+NKG2C+, CD3+CD56+NKG2C- and CD3+CD56-NKG2C+ were TCR beta-sequenced. Among the eight sequenced donors, seven tested HCMV-seropositive and one tested seronegative.

Researchers built TCR beta cDNA using 5'RACE template switching with UMIs. With the 5' RACE reads reprocessed, TCRdb shows one record per CDR3 protein and no DNA. This sample's table reports roughly 120,000 distinct CDR3 sequences. The study's findings and limits: A few donors' CD3+CD56-NKG2C+ cells were dominated by the same clonotypes.

The CDR3 length is 15 residues. CDR1 SEHNR and CDR2 FQNEAQ come from the germline V gene (reference sequence). Of note for this clonotype: Its antigen is currently unknown.

The chain links TRBV7-9 to TRBJ2-1; TCRdb's D call, TRBD1, is unchecked because there is no DNA. This receptor was identified in a woman between 18 and 69 years old in good health. Sequencing was carried out using blood T cells: a sorted CD56 or NKG2C T cell subset, CD4+ or CD8+ T cells, or bulk PBMC T cells (not recorded which). The CDR3 reads CASSASVGAYNEQFF.